This TCR beta chain stems from a study of blood T cell repertoires in COVID-19. The CDR3 length is 12 residues. The V segment lost 6 bases and the J segment 9 bases; nucleotides outside the gene matches: 7. In germline, CDR1 is SQVTM, CDR2 ANQGSEA. The data were produced by immunoSEQ multiplex PCR, yet TCRdb's version contains in-frame clones alone and is incomplete. This table has 150,000 to 250,000 clones, roughly nine tenths appearing once. This receptor was identified in a woman in her 30s who had recovered from COVID-19. Sequences were obtained from PBMCs or T cells enriched from blood (not recorded which). This chain connects TRBV29-1 to TRBJ2-2, with TRBD2 identical over 7 bases. CDR3 amino acids: CSVGAGHRELFF. The CDR3 coding sequence is TGCAGCGTCGGAGCGGGGCACCGGGAGCTGTTTTTT.